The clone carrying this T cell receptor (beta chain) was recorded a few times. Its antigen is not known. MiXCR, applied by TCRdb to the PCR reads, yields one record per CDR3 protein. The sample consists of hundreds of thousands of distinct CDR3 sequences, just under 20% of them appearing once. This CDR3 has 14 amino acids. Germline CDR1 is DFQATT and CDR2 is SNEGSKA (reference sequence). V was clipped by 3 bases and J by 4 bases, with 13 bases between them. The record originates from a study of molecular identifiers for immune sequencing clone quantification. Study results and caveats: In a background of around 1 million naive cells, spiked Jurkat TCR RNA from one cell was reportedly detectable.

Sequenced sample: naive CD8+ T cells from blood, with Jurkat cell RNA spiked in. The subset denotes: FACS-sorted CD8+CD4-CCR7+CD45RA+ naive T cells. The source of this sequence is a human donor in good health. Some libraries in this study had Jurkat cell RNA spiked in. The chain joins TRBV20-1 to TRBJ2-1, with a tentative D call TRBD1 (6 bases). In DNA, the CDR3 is TGCAGTGCTAGCGGTGGGGGCGTTTACAATGAGCAGTTCTTC. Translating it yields CSASGGGVYNEQFF.